This T cell receptor beta chain is drawn from a study of regulatory T cells in long-lasting Graves disease. Worth noting for this clonotype: The antigen remains unidentified.

The authors built TCR beta libraries using iRepertoire HTBI primers and Arm-PCR of CDR3 regions. How the authors handled the data: Samples revealed under 65 TRBV and roughly 15 TRBJ segments. A single record per CDR3 protein comes from TCRdb applying MiXCR to the multiplex PCR reads. It is TCRdb's table, rather than the study itself, that gives the V and J calls and clone size. The repertoire includes 530,000 or so distinct CDR3 sequences, roughly 16% of them detected once, and around 12% sits in the top ten. Time point of the sample: newly diagnosed GD, antithyroid drugs for less than 3 months. Extracted PBMC RNA gave rise to the TCR library. Peripheral blood, at roughly 9 milliliters, went into EDTA tubes. Germline V gives CDR1 SEHNR, CDR2 FQNEAQ (reference sequence). The CDR3 totals 15 residues. V lost 5 bases, J lost 3 bases, and 16 bases lay in between. Study-level points and caveats: Persistent cases favored TRBV28, TRBJ1-2 and TRBJ2-5.

The same sample was also studied in work on T cells in Graves' hyperthyroidism and ophthalmopathy.

The sequencing used peripheral blood mononuclear cells (PBMCs), collected at new diagnosis, from a patient treated with antithyroid drugs. The TCR was taken from a man aged 18 to 30 with Graves disease. This chain uses TRBV7-9 with TRBJ1-2; the D gene is possibly TRBD1 (6 bases). CDR3 protein: CASSIPGGGDYGYTF. The CDR3 DNA sequence: TGTGCCAGCAGCATACCGGGGGGGGGCGACTATGGCTACACCTTC.